A single sample gave rise to the 11 T cell receptor beta chains below, sequenced in a study of CD8 T cells in Susac syndrome. RNA totalling about 0.45 to 1 ug underwent reverse transcription with random hexamers. One entry per CDR3 protein, called by TCRdb with MiXCR from the immunoSEQ multiplex PCR reads. This table holds 95,000 to 150,000 distinct CDR3 sequences, roughly 95% found once. Source material: CD4+ T cells from PBMCs. These receptors were taken from a human donor with Susac syndrome.

The chain uses TRBV25-1 and TRBJ2-7; maybe TRBD2 (5 bases). Trimming took off 3 bases at V and 3 bases at J, with 9 bases between the two ends. CDR3 length: 13 residues. Germline V gives CDR1 MGHDK, CDR2 SYGVNS. This CDR3 is CASSDPRGYEQYF. CDR3 DNA sequence: TGTGCCAGCAGTGACCCCCGGGGCTACGAGCAGTACTTC.

V usage is TRBV12-3 or TRBV12-4 and J usage is TRBJ1-1; TRBD1 might be the D (5 bases). There are 14 residues in the CDR3. V shed 2 bases and J shed 2 bases, with 9 bases lying between them. DNA for the CDR3: TGTGCCAGCAGTTTAATAGGGGACAACACTGAAGCTTTCTTT. Protein sequence: CASSLIGDNTEAFF.

The chain uses TRBV20-1 and TRBJ2-2; D perhaps matches TRBD2 (5 bases). The CDR3 has 13 residues. Trimming pared 8 bases from V and 1 base from J, leaving 11 bases between. In germline, CDR1 is DFQATT, CDR2 SNEGSKA (reference sequence). The CDR3 nucleotides read TGCAGTCCCGGGAAAGTGAACACCGGGGAGCTGTTTTTT. As protein: CSPGKVNTGELFF.

The chain couples TRBV20-1 to TRBJ2-3, with 7 bases that match TRBD2. The length of the CDR3 is 13 residues. Losses at the gene ends were 1 base for V and 6 bases for J; bases not matched to a gene: 4. Germline V gene data show CDR1 as DFQATT and CDR2 as SNEGSKA (reference sequence). CDR3 protein: CSARVAGEDTQYF. The CDR3 DNA reads TGCAGTGCTAGAGTGGCGGGAGAGGATACGCAGTATTTT.

The rearrangement joins TRBV21-1 to TRBJ2-5; the table calls TRBD1, which could not be checked here. TRBV21-1 corresponds to a pseudogene. The CDR3 consists of 14 residues. CDR3 DNA: TGTGCCAGCCGGCCGATGACAGGGGAAGAGACCCAGTACTTC. Translated: CASRPMTGEETQYF.

DNA for the CDR3: TGCAGCACCCGTTTTACTGGGGCTGTCGAGCAGTACTTC. Amino acids: CSTRFTGAVEQYF. This chain joins TRBV29-1 and TRBJ2-7; perhaps TRBD1 as D (5 bases). Germline loops: CDR1 SQVTM, CDR2 ANQGSEA. This CDR3 contains 13 residues. Trimming stripped 8 bases from V and 6 bases from J, with 20 bases between.

The gene calls are TRBV6-5 and TRBJ1-1; D gene ambiguous. V gave up 6 bases and J gave up 1 base, with 15 bases separating them. The CDR3 is 15 residues long. CDR1 is MNHEY and CDR2 is SVGAGI in the germline V gene. This CDR3 is CASSYGELRNTEAFF. The CDR3 DNA reads as TGTGCCAGCAGCTACGGGGAATTACGGAACACTGAAGCTTTCTTT.

This chain joins TRBV25-1 and TRBJ1-2, with 10 positions matching TRBD1. The length of the CDR3 is 12 residues. V gave up 10 bases and J gave up 5 bases; unmatched junction bases: 4. CDR1 MGHDK and CDR2 SYGVNS come from the germline V gene. The CDR3 spells CATGGQGYGYTF. CDR3 bases: TGTGCCACGGGGGGACAGGGGTATGGCTACACCTTC.

V usage is TRBV20-1 and J usage is TRBJ1-5, with D perhaps TRBD1 (6 bases). Germline V gives CDR1 DFQATT, CDR2 SNEGSKA (reference sequence). V was shortened by 5 bases and J by 3 bases, with 11 bases between the two germline ends. This CDR3 contains 13 residues. The CDR3, as DNA: TGCAGTGCTTGGGGGCCCGCCAATCAGCCCCAGCATTTT. Translating gives CSAWGPANQPQHF.

This chain uses TRBV18 with TRBJ2-7, with 11 nucleotides matching TRBD2. CDR3 length: 14 amino acids. V was pared by 7 bases and J by 3 bases, with 5 bases of the junction left unmatched. Germline-derived CDR1 and CDR2 are KGHSH and LQKENI. The CDR3 sequence: CASCSGTSGYEQYF. The CDR3 DNA is TGTGCCAGCTGCTCCGGGACTAGCGGCTACGAGCAGTACTTC.

The chain has TRBV5-1 and TRBJ2-5; 14 positions agree with TRBD2. Germline CDR1 reads SGHRS; CDR2 reads YFSETQ. V dropped 3 bases and J dropped 3; count of bases not matched to a gene: 7. This CDR3 is built from 17 residues. The CDR3 protein is CASSWGTSGRREETQYF. CDR3 nucleotide sequence: TGCGCCAGCAGCTGGGGGACTAGCGGGAGACGGGAAGAGACCCAGTACTTC.